This record looks at one TCR beta chain sequence and its context. This sample was included in a study of blood T cells in healthy people across ages. V was cut by 7 bases and J by 5 bases, with 13 bases left in between. Per the germline V gene, CDR1 is SGHRS and CDR2 is YFSETQ. The CDR3 is made up of 13 amino acids. Alongside a J-beta primer mix, a sample-barcoded 5' primer served in a second PCR lasting about 7 to 12 cycles. TCRdb recomputed calls from the 5' RACE reads with MiXCR, one row per CDR3 protein. This sample has more than 550,000 distinct CDR3 sequences; 20% to 25% occur once, and the top ten carry around 21%.

Sequencing was carried out using blood. The chain couples TRBV5-1 to TRBJ2-1, with D possibly being TRBD2 (5 bases). The clonotype comes from a man in his 70s in good health. In nucleotides, the CDR3 is TGCGCCAGCGCTGAGGGTCCCCACAATGAGCAGTTCTTC. Encoded protein: CASAEGPHNEQFF.